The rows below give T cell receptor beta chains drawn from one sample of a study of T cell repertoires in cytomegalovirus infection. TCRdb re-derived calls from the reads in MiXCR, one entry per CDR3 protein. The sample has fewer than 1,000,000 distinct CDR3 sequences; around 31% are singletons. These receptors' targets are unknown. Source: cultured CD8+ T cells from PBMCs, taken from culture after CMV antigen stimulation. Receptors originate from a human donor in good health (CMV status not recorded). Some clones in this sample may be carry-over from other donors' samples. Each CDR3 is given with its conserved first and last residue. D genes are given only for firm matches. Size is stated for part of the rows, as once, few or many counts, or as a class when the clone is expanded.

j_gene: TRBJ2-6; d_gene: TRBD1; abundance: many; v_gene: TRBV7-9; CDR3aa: CASSLADRGLGANVLTF; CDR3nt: TGTGCCAGCAGCTTAGCCGACAGGGGGCTTGGGGCCAACGTCCTGACTTTC
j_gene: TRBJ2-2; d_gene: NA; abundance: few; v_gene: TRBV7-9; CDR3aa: CASSFGEAGELFF; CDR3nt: TGTGCCAGCAGCTTTGGGGAGGCCGGGGAGCTGTTTTTT
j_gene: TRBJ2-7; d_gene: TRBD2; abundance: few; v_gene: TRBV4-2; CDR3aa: CASSQELAGGWESYEQYF; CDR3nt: TGTGCCAGCAGCCAAGAGCTAGCGGGGGGTTGGGAGTCCTACGAGCAGTACTTC
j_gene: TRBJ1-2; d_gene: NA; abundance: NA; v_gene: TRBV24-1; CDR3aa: CATSDRDGDGYTF; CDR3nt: TGTGCCACCAGTGACCGGGACGGGGATGGCTACACCTTC
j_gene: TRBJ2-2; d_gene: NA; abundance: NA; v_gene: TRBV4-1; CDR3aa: CASSQVQGRAGELFF; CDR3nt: TGCGCCAGCAGCCAAGTGCAGGGGAGGGCCGGGGAGCTGTTTTTT
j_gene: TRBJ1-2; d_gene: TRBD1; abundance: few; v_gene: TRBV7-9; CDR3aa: CASSPGQGINYGYTF; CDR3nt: TGTGCCAGCAGCCCAGGACAGGGGATCAACTATGGCTACACCTTC
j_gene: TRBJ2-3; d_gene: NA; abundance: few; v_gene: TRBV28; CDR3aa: CASSYPDGGESSSTDTQYF; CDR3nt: TGTGCCAGCAGTTACCCCGACGGGGGCGAATCTTCTAGCACAGATACGCAGTATTTT
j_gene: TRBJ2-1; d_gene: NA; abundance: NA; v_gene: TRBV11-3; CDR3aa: CASSSRGTNEQFF; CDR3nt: TGTGCCAGCAGCTCCCGGGGGACCAATGAGCAGTTCTTC
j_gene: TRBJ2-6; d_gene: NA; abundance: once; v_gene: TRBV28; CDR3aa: CASGRWGGGANVLTF; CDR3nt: TGTGCCAGCGGCCGCTGGGGTGGTGGGGCCAACGTCCTGACTTTC
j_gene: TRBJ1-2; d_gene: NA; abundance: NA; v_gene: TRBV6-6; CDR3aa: CASSYTQGGAYGYTF; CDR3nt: TGTGCCAGCAGTTACACCCAAGGGGGGGCCTATGGCTACACCTTC
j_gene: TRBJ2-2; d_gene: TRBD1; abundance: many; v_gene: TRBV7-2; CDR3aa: CASSPTGFTGELFF; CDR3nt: TGTGCCAGCAGCCCGACAGGGTTCACCGGGGAGCTGTTTTTT
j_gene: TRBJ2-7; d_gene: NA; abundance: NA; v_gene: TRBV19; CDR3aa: CASSQGDAGMEYF; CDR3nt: TGTGCCAGTAGCCAGGGTGACGCGGGGATGGAGTACTTC
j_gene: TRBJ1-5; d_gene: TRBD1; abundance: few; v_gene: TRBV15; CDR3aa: CATSRSRDSPYQPQHF; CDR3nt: TGTGCCACCAGCAGATCCCGGGACAGCCCCTATCAGCCCCAGCATTTT
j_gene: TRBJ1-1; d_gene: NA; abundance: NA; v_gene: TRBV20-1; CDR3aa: CSASHFRGPLEAFF; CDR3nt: TGCAGTGCTAGCCATTTTAGAGGGCCTCTTGAAGCTTTCTTT
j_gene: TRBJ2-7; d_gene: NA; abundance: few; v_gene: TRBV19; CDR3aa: CASSRLLNSYEQYF; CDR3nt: TGTGCCAGTAGTAGACTGCTCAATTCCTACGAGCAGTACTTC
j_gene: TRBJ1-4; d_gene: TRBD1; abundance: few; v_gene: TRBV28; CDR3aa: CASSFPTAGGETNEKLFF; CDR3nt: TGTGCCAGCAGTTTCCCCACGGCAGGGGGCGAAACTAATGAAAAACTGTTTTTT
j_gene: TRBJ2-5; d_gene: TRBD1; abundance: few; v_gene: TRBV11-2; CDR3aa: CASSDHLQGAAETQYF; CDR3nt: TGTGCCAGCAGCGATCATCTACAGGGGGCCGCGGAGACCCAGTACTTC
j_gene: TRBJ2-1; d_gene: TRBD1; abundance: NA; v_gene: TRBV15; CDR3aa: CATSRTRQGLAYNEQFF; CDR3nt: TGTGCCACCAGCAGGACGAGACAGGGATTGGCCTACAATGAGCAGTTCTTC
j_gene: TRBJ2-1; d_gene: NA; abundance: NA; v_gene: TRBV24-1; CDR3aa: CATSDGYLGNEQFF; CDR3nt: TGTGCCACCAGTGATGGGTATCTAGGCAATGAGCAGTTCTTC
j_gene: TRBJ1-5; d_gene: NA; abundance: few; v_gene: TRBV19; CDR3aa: CASGAVSNQPQHF; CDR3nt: TGTGCCAGTGGCGCCGTTAGCAATCAGCCCCAGCATTTT
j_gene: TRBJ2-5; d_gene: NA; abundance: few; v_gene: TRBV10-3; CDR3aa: CAIRNGEETQYF; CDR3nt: TGTGCCATCAGGAACGGCGAAGAGACCCAGTACTTC
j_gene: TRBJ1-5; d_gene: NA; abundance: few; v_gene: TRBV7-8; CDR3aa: CASSYPAITGSPSNQPQHF; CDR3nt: TGTGCCAGCAGCTATCCGGCCATCACAGGGTCCCCTAGCAATCAGCCCCAGCATTTT
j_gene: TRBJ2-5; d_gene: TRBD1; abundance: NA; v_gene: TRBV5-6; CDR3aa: CASSGSTGDWKTQYF; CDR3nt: TGTGCCAGCAGCGGGTCGACAGGGGACTGGAAGACCCAGTACTTC
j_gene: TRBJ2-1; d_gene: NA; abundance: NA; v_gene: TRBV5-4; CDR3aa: CASSLWRDNEQFF; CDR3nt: TGTGCCAGCAGCTTGTGGAGGGACAATGAGCAGTTCTTC
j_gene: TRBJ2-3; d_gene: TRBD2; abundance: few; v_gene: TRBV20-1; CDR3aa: CSAKDLAGGRDTQYF; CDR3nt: TGCAGTGCGAAGGATCTAGCGGGGGGGCGAGATACGCAGTATTTT
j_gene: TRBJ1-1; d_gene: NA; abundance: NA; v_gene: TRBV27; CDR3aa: CASSLGGGLEAFF; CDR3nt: TGTGCCAGCAGTCTCGGGGGGGGGCTTGAAGCTTTCTTT
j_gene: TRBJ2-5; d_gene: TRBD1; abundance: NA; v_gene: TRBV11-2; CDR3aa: CASSLGWTGDQETQYF; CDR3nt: TGTGCCAGCAGCTTAGGGTGGACAGGGGACCAAGAGACCCAGTACTTC
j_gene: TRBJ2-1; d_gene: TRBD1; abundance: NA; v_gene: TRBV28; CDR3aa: CASSFWQGANNEQFF; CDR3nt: TGTGCCAGCAGTTTCTGGCAGGGGGCCAACAATGAGCAGTTCTTC
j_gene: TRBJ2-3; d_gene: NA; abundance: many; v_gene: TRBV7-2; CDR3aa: CASSWDSLADTQYF; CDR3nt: TGTGCCAGCAGTTGGGACTCCCTCGCAGATACGCAGTATTTT
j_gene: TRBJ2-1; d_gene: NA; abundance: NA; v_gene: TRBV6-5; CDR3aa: CASSYSSRENEQFF; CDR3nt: TGTGCCAGCAGTTACTCAAGCAGGGAAAATGAGCAGTTCTTC
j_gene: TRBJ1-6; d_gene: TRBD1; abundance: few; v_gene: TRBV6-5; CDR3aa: CASNSGQGRSPLHF; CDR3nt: TGTGCCAGCAACTCAGGACAGGGGCGCTCACCCCTCCACTTT
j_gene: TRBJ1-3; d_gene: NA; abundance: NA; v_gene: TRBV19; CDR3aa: CASTPLDSTIDSGNTIYF; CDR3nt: TGTGCCAGTACCCCCCTGGACAGCACTATCGACTCTGGAAACACCATATATTTT
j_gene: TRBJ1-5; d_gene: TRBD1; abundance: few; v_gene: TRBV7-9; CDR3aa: CASSLDGQVQHF; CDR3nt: TGTGCCAGCAGCTTAGACGGACAGGTTCAACATTTT
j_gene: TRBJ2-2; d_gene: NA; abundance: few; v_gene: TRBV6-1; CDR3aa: CASSEEQMNTGELFF; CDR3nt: TGTGCCAGCAGTGAAGAGCAGATGAACACCGGGGAGCTGTTTTTT
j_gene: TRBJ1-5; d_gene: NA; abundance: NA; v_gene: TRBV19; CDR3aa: CASEISNQPQHF; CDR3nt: TGTGCCAGTGAAATTAGCAATCAGCCCCAGCATTTT
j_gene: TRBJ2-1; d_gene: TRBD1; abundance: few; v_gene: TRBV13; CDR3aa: CASSPRGQGFYNEQFF; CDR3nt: TGTGCCAGCAGCCCCCGGGGACAGGGGTTCTACAATGAGCAGTTCTTC
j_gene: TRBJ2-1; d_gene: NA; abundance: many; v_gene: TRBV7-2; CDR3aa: CASSFNPGTKGWNEQFF; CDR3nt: TGTGCCAGCAGCTTTAATCCCGGGACAAAGGGATGGAATGAGCAGTTCTTC
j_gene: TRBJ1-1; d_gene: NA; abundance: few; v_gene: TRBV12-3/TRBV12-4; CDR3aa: CASSTRDVNTEAFF; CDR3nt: TGTGCCAGCAGTACCCGGGATGTGAACACTGAAGCTTTCTTT